This T cell receptor beta chain was documented in a study of CD8+ T cells in alopecia areata. V lost 8 bases and J lost 7, with 15 bases in between. The CDR3 runs to 12 residues. CDR1 and CDR2 (germline): LGHNA, YSLEER. Following extraction, RNA underwent reverse transcription to cDNA, which served as the sequencing template. Libraries were prepared by immunoSEQ multiplex PCR; TCRdb keeps only in-frame clonotypes and omits some of them. The sample includes 10,000 to 15,000 clones, approximately 71% of them seen just once. Treatment here: oral pan-JAK inhibitor, 5-10 mg twice daily. Peripheral blood, together with lesional scalp punch biopsies, was collected from alopecia areata patients.

The TCR was taken from a human donor with alopecia areata. The V call is TRBV4-3, the J call TRBJ2-7; TRBD2 might be the D (7 bases). Source: skin, taken at week 4, from a patient treated with tofacitinib. CDR3 sequence (DNA): TGCGCCAGCGGGCCCAAGGGGGGGGAGCAGTACTTC. This encodes CASGPKGGEQYF.